This entry features one T cell receptor (beta chain) sequence. The junction departs from the called germline gene at one end, perhaps through a read error. With random hexamers, roughly 0.45 to 1 ug RNA was reverse transcribed. It was immunoSEQ multiplex PCR that amplified TCR beta CDR3 across 54 Vbeta and 13 Jbeta. Each CDR3 protein is one row after TCRdb ran MiXCR on the immunoSEQ multiplex PCR reads. The repertoire has some 130,000 distinct CDR3 sequences, 85% to 95% of them found once; the top ten carry over 0.15%. This sample is part of a study of CD8 T cells in Susac syndrome. There are 12 residues in the CDR3. Germline-derived CDR1 and CDR2 are SGHDT and YYEEEE.

The chain uses TRBV5-6 and TRBJ2-7; 8 nucleotides align to TRBD2. The receptor was isolated from a human donor with Susac syndrome. The sequencing sample was made of CD8+ T cells from PBMCs. The CDR3, as DNA: TGTGCCAGCAGCTATGGGACTAGACTAACGAAGTTC. Residues: CASSYGTRLTKF.